The rows below give T cell receptor beta chains drawn from one sample of a study of shared clonotypes between healthy human individuals. Measured with immunoSEQ multiplex PCR; TCRdb has only the in-frame clones, and not every one. Among around 1,900,000 clones listed, just over 90% were seen once. Sample: naive CD8+ T cells from PBMCs. The receptors shown here come from a man aged 18 to 29 in good health. Some clones in this sample may be carry-over from other donors' samples. The CDR3 runs from the conserved cysteine through the conserved F or W. The order of the fields is V gene, J gene, D gene, clone size, CDR3 protein, CDR3 DNA. The D gene is left open where the match is weak. Clone sizes are given selectively: once, few, many, or a class where the clone is expanded.

v_gene: TRBV19
j_gene: TRBJ1-5
d_gene: NA
abundance: NA
CDR3aa: CASSMGEFYSNQPQHF
CDR3nt: TGTGCCAGTAGTATGGGAGAGTTTTATAGCAATCAGCCCCAGCATTTT

v_gene: TRBV9
j_gene: TRBJ1-1
d_gene: TRBD1
abundance: NA
CDR3aa: CASRGQGMGAFF
CDR3nt: TGTGCCAGCAGGGGACAGGGGATGGGAGCTTTCTTT

v_gene: TRBV19
j_gene: TRBJ1-1
d_gene: NA
abundance: NA
CDR3aa: CASRIPSWESEAFF
CDR3nt: TGTGCCAGTAGAATCCCGAGCTGGGAGTCTGAAGCTTTCTTT

v_gene: TRBV4-3
j_gene: TRBJ2-1
d_gene: TRBD2
abundance: NA
CDR3aa: CASSPSGRALINEQFF
CDR3nt: TGCGCCAGCAGCCCTAGCGGGAGGGCCCTCATCAATGAGCAGTTCTTC

v_gene: TRBV29-1
j_gene: TRBJ1-1
d_gene: NA
abundance: NA
CDR3aa: CSVSPTPGEVTEAFF
CDR3nt: TGCAGCGTTTCTCCCACCCCAGGGGAGGTCACTGAAGCTTTCTTT

v_gene: TRBV5-6
j_gene: TRBJ2-5
d_gene: NA
abundance: once
CDR3aa: CASSASPTTIQETQYF
CDR3nt: TGTGCCAGCAGCGCTTCTCCGACTACCATCCAAGAGACCCAGTACTTC

v_gene: TRBV25-1
j_gene: TRBJ1-5
d_gene: NA
abundance: NA
CDR3aa: CASSGGGGYQPQHF
CDR3nt: TGTGCCAGCAGTGGGGGTGGGGGTTATCAGCCCCAGCATTTT

v_gene: TRBV6-5
j_gene: TRBJ1-3
d_gene: TRBD1
abundance: NA
CDR3aa: CASSSGTGPGNTIYF
CDR3nt: TGTGCCAGCAGTTCCGGGACAGGGCCTGGAAACACCATATATTTT

v_gene: TRBV7-2
j_gene: TRBJ2-7
d_gene: NA
abundance: NA
CDR3aa: CASSLDGLGYEQYF
CDR3nt: TGTGCCAGCAGCTTAGATGGACTCGGCTACGAGCAGTACTTC

v_gene: TRBV29-1
j_gene: TRBJ1-2
d_gene: TRBD1
abundance: NA
CDR3aa: CSVEPKQTGIYGYTF
CDR3nt: TGCAGCGTTGAACCTAAACAGACAGGGATTTATGGCTACACCTTC

v_gene: TRBV28
j_gene: TRBJ1-5
d_gene: TRBD1
abundance: NA
CDR3aa: CASSLGWDSGKRYSNQPQHF
CDR3nt: TGTGCCAGCAGTTTAGGTTGGGACAGTGGGAAGAGGTATAGCAATCAGCCCCAGCATTTT

v_gene: TRBV7-9
j_gene: TRBJ2-1
d_gene: NA
abundance: NA
CDR3aa: CASSLGPSTIEQFF
CDR3nt: TGTGCCAGCAGCTTAGGGCCTAGCACGATCGAGCAGTTCTTC

v_gene: TRBV4-3
j_gene: TRBJ1-1
d_gene: NA
abundance: NA
CDR3aa: CASSQEKWAEAFF
CDR3nt: TGCGCCAGCAGCCAAGAAAAGTGGGCCGAAGCTTTCTTT

v_gene: TRBV11-3
j_gene: TRBJ2-2
d_gene: NA
abundance: once
CDR3aa: CASSLDERTGELFF
CDR3nt: TGTGCCAGCAGCTTAGATGAAAGGACCGGGGAGCTGTTTTTT

v_gene: TRBV7-9
j_gene: TRBJ1-5
d_gene: NA
abundance: NA
CDR3aa: CASSSGSNFKQHF
CDR3nt: TGTGCCAGCAGCTCAGGCTCCAATTTTAAACAGCATTTT

v_gene: TRBV9
j_gene: TRBJ1-4
d_gene: NA
abundance: NA
CDR3aa: CASSVDLGTNEKLFF
CDR3nt: TGTGCCAGCAGCGTAGATCTAGGGACTAATGAAAAACTGTTTTTT

v_gene: TRBV6-6
j_gene: TRBJ1-1
d_gene: TRBD1
abundance: NA
CDR3aa: CASSYVRGPEAFF
CDR3nt: TGTGCCAGCAGTTACGTCAGGGGGCCTGAAGCTTTCTTT

v_gene: TRBV29-1
j_gene: TRBJ2-7
d_gene: TRBD2
abundance: once
CDR3aa: CSVARTGRPTYEQYF
CDR3nt: TGCAGCGTTGCCCGAACCGGGAGGCCTACCTACGAGCAGTACTTC

v_gene: TRBV29-1
j_gene: TRBJ1-1
d_gene: TRBD1
abundance: NA
CDR3aa: CSVTRDRGFMNTEAFF
CDR3nt: TGCAGCGTTACACGGGACAGGGGGTTCATGAACACTGAAGCTTTCTTT

v_gene: TRBV28
j_gene: TRBJ2-5
d_gene: NA
abundance: once
CDR3aa: CASSLRIREVSETQYF
CDR3nt: TGTGCCAGCAGTTTAAGGATCAGGGAGGTATCAGAGACCCAGTACTTC

v_gene: TRBV2
j_gene: TRBJ2-7
d_gene: NA
abundance: NA
CDR3aa: CASSLRQVTSYEQYF
CDR3nt: TGTGCCAGCAGTCTCCGACAGGTGACCTCCTACGAGCAGTACTTC

v_gene: TRBV19
j_gene: TRBJ1-5
d_gene: NA
abundance: NA
CDR3aa: CASSIDRNSNQPQHF
CDR3nt: TGTGCCAGTAGTATAGACAGAAATAGCAATCAGCCCCAGCATTTT

v_gene: TRBV7-2
j_gene: TRBJ2-1
d_gene: TRBD2
abundance: NA
CDR3aa: CASSLPLAGAYNEQFF
CDR3nt: TGTGCCAGCAGCCTTCCCTTAGCGGGAGCCTACAATGAGCAGTTCTTC

v_gene: TRBV6-5
j_gene: TRBJ2-1
d_gene: TRBD2
abundance: once
CDR3aa: CASSYSATSLYNEQFF
CDR3nt: TGTGCCAGCAGTTACTCGGCGACTAGCCTTTACAATGAGCAGTTCTTC

v_gene: TRBV28
j_gene: TRBJ1-1
d_gene: TRBD1
abundance: NA
CDR3aa: CASSSPRGLETEAFF
CDR3nt: TGTGCCAGCAGTTCCCCCAGGGGGCTTGAAACTGAAGCTTTCTTT

v_gene: TRBV7-8
j_gene: TRBJ2-7
d_gene: TRBD1
abundance: once
CDR3aa: CASSRDRAPSSYEQYF
CDR3nt: TGTGCCAGCAGCCGCGACAGGGCCCCTAGCTCCTACGAGCAGTACTTC

v_gene: TRBV30
j_gene: TRBJ2-7
d_gene: TRBD2
abundance: NA
CDR3aa: CAWRSLAGGLAFNYEQYF
CDR3nt: TGTGCCTGGAGATCTTTAGCGGGAGGCCTCGCGTTTAACTACGAGCAGTACTTC

v_gene: TRBV4-1
j_gene: TRBJ2-5
d_gene: NA
abundance: NA
CDR3aa: CASSGPGHLLYQETQYF
CDR3nt: TGCGCCAGCAGCGGACCGGGACACCTCCTGTACCAAGAGACCCAGTACTTC

v_gene: TRBV11-2
j_gene: TRBJ1-3
d_gene: TRBD1
abundance: NA
CDR3aa: CASSLGDSSGNTIYF
CDR3nt: TGTGCCAGCAGCTTAGGGGACAGCTCTGGAAACACCATATATTTT

v_gene: TRBV28
j_gene: TRBJ2-3
d_gene: NA
abundance: NA
CDR3aa: CASSPGFGSNSYF
CDR3nt: TGTGCCAGCAGTCCCGGCTTCGGCTCAAATTCGTATTTT

v_gene: TRBV19
j_gene: TRBJ2-1
d_gene: NA
abundance: NA
CDR3aa: CASSIWASYNEQFF
CDR3nt: TGTGCCAGTAGTATATGGGCCTCCTACAATGAGCAGTTCTTC

v_gene: TRBV4-1
j_gene: TRBJ2-1
d_gene: NA
abundance: NA
CDR3aa: CASSQASLTGEVSYNEQFF
CDR3nt: TGCGCCAGCAGCCAAGCGTCTCTTACGGGAGAGGTTTCTTACAATGAGCAGTTCTTC

v_gene: TRBV7-8
j_gene: TRBJ2-7
d_gene: TRBD2
abundance: NA
CDR3aa: CASSYGTGTSSYEQYF
CDR3nt: TGTGCCAGCAGCTATGGAACCGGGACTAGCTCCTACGAGCAGTACTTC

v_gene: TRBV18
j_gene: TRBJ1-4
d_gene: NA
abundance: NA
CDR3aa: CASSPETEAGRYEKLFF
CDR3nt: TGTGCCAGCTCACCAGAAACTGAAGCGGGGCGCTATGAAAAACTGTTTTTT